This TCR beta chain was recovered during a study of CD8 T cells in Susac syndrome. Findings of the study overall: The study recognized that the number of individuals in its TCR sequencing and HLA analysis was relatively small.

Reverse transcription used about 0.45 to 1 ug RNA and random hexamers. Amplification of TCR beta CDR3 used immunoSEQ multiplex PCR across 54 Vbeta and 13 Jbeta. TCRdb reprocessed the immunoSEQ multiplex PCR reads with MiXCR, giving one entry per CDR3 protein. This sample has under 350,000 distinct CDR3 sequences, with roughly nine tenths found just once. The CDR3 spans 15 residues. With 9 bases removed from V and 0 bases from J, the gap between germline ends came to 18 bases. CDR1 is SGHTA and CDR2 is FQGTGA in the germline V gene. This clonotype was recorded once. Its specificity is unknown. The chain recombines TRBV7-3 with TRBJ2-7; D ambiguous. The sequence was collected from a human donor with multiple sclerosis. Sequenced sample: CD4+ T cells from PBMCs. For the CDR3, the DNA is TGTGCCAGTGCCCCGCGAAATGCGTCCTCCTACGAGCAGTACTTC. Translating gives CASAPRNASSYEQYF.